The subject of this entry is one T cell receptor (beta chain). The data were obtained in a study of blood T cell repertoires in COVID-19. In the study overall: The study drew acute and convalescent COVID-19 samples from the United States, Italy and Spain.

Sequencing used immunoSEQ multiplex PCR; TCRdb keeps in-frame clones, though not all of them. The sample includes roughly 230,000 clones, approximately 84% of them seen just once. The CDR3 consists of 14 residues. The germline V and J ends were trimmed by 2 bases and 1 base, with 8 bases remaining between them. Germline V gene lookup returns CDR1 SGHTA and CDR2 FQGNSA. The sample taken for sequencing was peripheral blood. The chain has TRBV7-2 and TRBJ1-1; D is unresolved. The TCR originated in a man aged 40-55 years with acute or convalescent COVID-19. The CDR3 DNA reads TGTGCCAGCAGCTTAAGATCGGGGAACACTGAAGCTTTCTTT. Translating gives CASSLRSGNTEAFF.